This is a list of T cell receptor beta chains from one sample in a study of lymphopenia after photon versus proton radiotherapy. Sequenced by immunoSEQ multiplex PCR; TCRdb stores in-frame clones only, minus some. This table has about 7,300 clones, around 84% appearing once. Here the sequenced sample was peripheral blood, taken from a patient treated with photon-based radiotherapy. The receptors originated from a man aged 25-40 years with gastric cancer. CDR3s include the opening cysteine and the closing phenylalanine or tryptophan. D genes are given only for firm matches. Size is omitted from some rows. Given values are once, few, many or a class for expanded clones.

TRBJ1-2 TRBD1 TRBV28 NA TGTGCCAGCAGAAATACAGGGGGCAGCTATGGCTACACCTTC CASRNTGGSYGYTF
TRBJ1-5 NA TRBV19 NA TGTGCCAGTAGTCCTTGGACAGTCTATAGCAATCAGCCCCAGCATTTT CASSPWTVYSNQPQHF
TRBJ2-2 NA TRBV11-2 NA TGTGCCAGCAGCCTCCGGAACGGGGAGCTGTTTTTT CASSLRNGELFF
TRBJ1-1 NA TRBV5-4 NA TGCGCCAGCAGCCAAGAACCAGCTCGTGAAGCTTTCTTT CASSQEPAREAFF
TRBJ1-1 TRBD1 TRBV18 NA TGTGCCAGCTCATCGGGACAGGGGATTTTGGAAGCTTTCTTT CASSSGQGILEAFF
TRBJ2-1 TRBD2 TRBV2 once TGTGCCAGCAGGTGGGGGAGGGCCCTCTCCAATGAGCAGTTCTTC CASRWGRALSNEQFF
TRBJ1-2 NA TRBV6-1 NA TGTGCCAGCAGAGTACAGGGAAAAGGCGCTGATGGCTACACCTTC CASRVQGKGADGYTF
TRBJ1-5 NA TRBV6-1 NA TGTGCCAGCAGTGAACAGAGTAGCAATCAGCCCCAGCATTTT CASSEQSSNQPQHF
TRBJ1-5 NA TRBV6-5 NA TGTGCCAGCAGCGCCCTCGTGGATAGCAATCAGCCCCAGCATTTT CASSALVDSNQPQHF
TRBJ2-3 NA TRBV6-5 NA TGTGCCAGCAAAGCTAGCTCTAGCACAGATACGCAGTATTTT CASKASSSTDTQYF
TRBJ1-6 NA TRBV28 NA TGTGCCAGCAGGGGGCAGAATTCACCCCTCCACTTT CASRGQNSPLHF
TRBJ2-1 TRBD2 TRBV5-6 NA TGTGCCAGCAGCTTGTTTCCGGGGACTAGCGGGACAGATGAGCAGTTCTTC CASSLFPGTSGTDEQFF
TRBJ2-1 TRBD2 TRBV7-9 NA TGTGCCAGCAGCTTCGGGACTAGCGGGAGAGTAGAGCAGTTCTTC CASSFGTSGRVEQFF
TRBJ2-7 TRBD1 TRBV11-1 NA TGTGCCACAAGGGACAGCCAAGTCTACGAGCAGTACTTC CATRDSQVYEQYF
TRBJ2-7 TRBD1 TRBV14 NA TGTGCCAGCAGCCAAGGGGCCGGGACAGGGACGTACTTC CASSQGAGTGTYF
TRBJ1-3 TRBD1 TRBV5-1 NA TGCGCCAGCTCAGGGGGGAGCCCTGGAAACACCATATATTTT CASSGGSPGNTIYF
TRBJ2-1 NA TRBV19 NA TGTGCCAGTAGTTCAACGAGGGATGAGCAGTTCTTC CASSSTRDEQFF
TRBJ1-1 NA TRBV18 once TGTGCCAGCTCATCACAGGGTTTGAACACTGAAGCTTTCTTT CASSSQGLNTEAFF
TRBJ1-6 NA TRBV7-9 NA TGTGCCAGCAGTATGGGGGGGGATAATTCACCCCTCCACTTT CASSMGGDNSPLHF
TRBJ2-2 NA TRBV29-1 NA TGCAGCGTTGGTCCGGCAGGGGCTCTGAACACCGGGGAGCTGTTTTTT CSVGPAGALNTGELFF
TRBJ2-7 NA TRBV4-2 NA TGTGCCAGCAGCCTTACAAGGTCCTCCTCCTACGAGCAGTACTTC CASSLTRSSSYEQYF
TRBJ2-3 TRBD2 TRBV6-1 NA TGTGCCAGCAGTGAAGCTTATCCTAGCGGGGGACCCAATACGCAGTATTTT CASSEAYPSGGPNTQYF
TRBJ1-6 NA TRBV5-1 NA TGCGCCAGCAGGAAGGACGCCGATAATTCACCCCTCCACTTT CASRKDADNSPLHF
TRBJ2-3 NA TRBV5-6 NA TGTGCCAGCAGCTTGCAGCAAGGGACAGATACGCAGTATTTT CASSLQQGTDTQYF
TRBJ2-3 NA TRBV7-9 NA TGTGCCAGCAGCTTAGGAGATGACCCGGATACGCAGTATTTT CASSLGDDPDTQYF
TRBJ2-1 NA TRBV4-1 NA TGCGCCAGCAGCCAAGATGGCGTTACCTACAATGAGCAGTTCTTC CASSQDGVTYNEQFF
TRBJ1-6 NA TRBV5-5 NA TGTGCCAGCAGCCCCACCACGCCGGGGGCCCTAGTTAATTCACCCCTCCACTTT CASSPTTPGALVNSPLHF
TRBJ1-2 NA TRBV5-4 NA TGTGCCAGCAGCTTGTCGGGGCGGAGCAACTATGGCTACACCTTC CASSLSGRSNYGYTF
TRBJ1-5 TRBD1 TRBV27 NA TGTGCCAGCAGTAGGACAGGGGGCCTTTATCAGCCCCAGCATTTT CASSRTGGLYQPQHF
TRBJ1-2 NA TRBV7-2 NA TGTGCCAGCAGCCCCCCCCACAGGGATGGCTACACCTTC CASSPPHRDGYTF
TRBJ2-4 TRBD2 TRBV5-1 NA TGCGCCAGCAGCGCGGGGGATCGTGCCAAAAACATTCAGTACTTC CASSAGDRAKNIQYF
TRBJ2-7 NA TRBV12-5 NA TGTGCTAGTGGTTTTTTGGCTTCCGAGCAGTACTTC CASGFLASEQYF
TRBJ2-2 NA TRBV5-1 NA TGCGCCAGCAGCCCCCCCGGGGGAGCCGGGGAGCTGTTTTTT CASSPPGGAGELFF
TRBJ1-4 NA TRBV14 once TGTGCCAGCAGCCGATCCGGGACCCTGGGAGAAAAACTGTTTTTT CASSRSGTLGEKLFF
TRBJ2-2 TRBD1 TRBV7-9 NA TGTGCCAGCATTCTTCGGGGGACAGGAGAATCGAACACCGGGGAGCTGTTTTTT CASILRGTGESNTGELFF
TRBJ2-1 NA TRBV19 NA TGTGCCAGTAGTATAAAACGAGGGGATGAGCAGTTCTTC CASSIKRGDEQFF
TRBJ2-3 NA TRBV10-3 NA TGTGCCATCAGTGAGAATAGAGGAGTCCCAGATACGCAGTATTTT CAISENRGVPDTQYF
TRBJ1-1 TRBD1 TRBV4-1 NA TGCGCCAGCAGCCACCCCTTGACAGGGGTGGACACTGAAGCTTTCTTT CASSHPLTGVDTEAFF
TRBJ2-1 NA TRBV6-5 NA TGTGCCAGCAGTACCAGGGGCAATGAGCAGTTCTTC CASSTRGNEQFF
TRBJ2-1 NA TRBV9 NA TGTGCCAGCAGCGTAGTACCAAGAAGTGAGCAGTTCTTC CASSVVPRSEQFF
TRBJ2-7 TRBD1 TRBV19 NA TGTGCCAGTAGTCCCAGGGGGCCCCAATACGAGCAGTACTTC CASSPRGPQYEQYF
TRBJ2-5 NA TRBV9 NA TGTGCCAGCAGCCCTCCCGGGACGAGGGAGACCCAGTACTTC CASSPPGTRETQYF
TRBJ2-7 NA TRBV10-2 NA TGCGCCAGTTCCCGCGGTGGGGGTTCCTACGAGCAGTACTTC CASSRGGGSYEQYF
TRBJ2-1 TRBD1 TRBV19 NA TGTGCCAGTAGTCAACAGGGGGCGAGGATACATGAGCAGTTCTTC CASSQQGARIHEQFF
TRBJ2-5 NA TRBV7-9 once TGTGCCAGCAGCTTAGGAGGGCAGGGATCGACCCAGTACTTC CASSLGGQGSTQYF
TRBJ2-2 TRBD1 TRBV6-5 NA TGTGCCATCAGGAGACAGGGGGCCACCGGGGAGCTGTTTTTT CAIRRQGATGELFF
TRBJ1-1 TRBD1 TRBV5-1 NA TGCGCCAGCAGCTCTACAGGGGGCGGGTGGGGCACTGAAGCTTTCTTT CASSSTGGGWGTEAFF
TRBJ1-5 NA TRBV9 medium-sized TGTGCCAGTGGGGGGAGCAATCAGCCCCAGCATTTT CASGGSNQPQHF
TRBJ2-1 TRBD2 TRBV5-6 NA TGTGCCAGCAGTCGTAGCGGGAGGCACAATGAGCAGTTCTTC CASSRSGRHNEQFF
TRBJ2-1 NA TRBV18 few TGTGCCAGCTCACCACAAGGGGCCTACAATGAGCAGTTCTTC CASSPQGAYNEQFF
TRBJ2-7 NA TRBV11-3 NA TGTGCCAGCAGCTTAGTTGCAGGGAGCTCCTACGAGCAGTACTTC CASSLVAGSSYEQYF
TRBJ1-2 NA TRBV4-3 once TGCGCCAGCAGCCAAGAATCTATGGGAGGTTCCTATGGCTACACCTTC CASSQESMGGSYGYTF
TRBJ1-3 NA TRBV10-1 NA TGCGCCAGCACTCCGAGCTCTGGAAACACCATATATTTT CASTPSSGNTIYF
TRBJ1-6 NA TRBV7-9 NA TGTGCCAGCAGCGGCCCGGGCCGGTCACCCCTCCACTTT CASSGPGRSPLHF
TRBJ1-2 NA TRBV19 NA TGTGCCAGTAGTCCAAGTATGGTTCAGAATGGCTACACCTTC CASSPSMVQNGYTF